One and the same sample provided the 5 T cell receptor beta chains below, sequenced in a study of CD8 T cells in ankylosing spondylitis. From the 5' RACE reads, TCRdb called clonotypes with MiXCR, one entry per CDR3 protein. The data show about 140,000 distinct CDR3 sequences, 7% to 9% seen once. Sequenced: synovial fluid, either unsorted or a sorted T cell fraction (not recorded which). The receptors stem from a male donor with ankylosing spondylitis.

This clonotype was counted at least ten times. This chain uses TRBV4-2 with TRBJ1-2; D is possibly TRBD1 (6 bases). The V end lost 4 bases, the J end lost 6 bases, and 18 bases lay between the germline ends. This CDR3 contains 15 residues. CDR1 is LGHNA and CDR2 is YNFKEQ in the germline V gene. DNA for the CDR3: TGTGCCAGCAGCCCCCGGGCCAGGGGAGAGGATGGCTACACCTTC. Its protein is CASSPRARGEDGYTF.

This clonotype was recorded many times. J is TRBJ1-5 and V is TRBV12-3 or TRBV12-4; D is possibly TRBD1 (5 bases). This CDR3 contains 12 residues. V lost 5 bases and J 7 bases, leaving 9 bases between the germline ends. CDR3 sequence reads: CASSNQGQPQHF. The CDR3 DNA follows: TGTGCCAGCAGTAACCAGGGACAGCCCCAGCATTTT.

This clonotype turned up a few times. The rearrangement uses TRBV15 and TRBJ1-1; 7 nucleotides match TRBD1. Germline CDR1 is LNHNV and CDR2 is YYDKDF (reference sequence). The CDR3 has 13 amino acids. With V trimmed by 3 bases and J by 5 bases, 3 bases remained unmatched. Here the CDR3 DNA reads TGTGCCACCAGCAGGCAGGGGGGGACTGAAGCTTTCTTT. Translation gives CATSRQGGTEAFF.

The chain joins TRBV5-1 to TRBJ2-7, with 8 bases identical to TRBD2. The CDR3 is 14 residues long. Germline-derived CDR1 and CDR2 are SGHRS and YFSETQ. V lost 5 bases and J lost 1; bases outside the gene matches: 5. The CDR3: CASSAVAGSYEQYF. As DNA, the CDR3 is TGCGCCAGCAGTGCGGTAGCGGGGTCCTACGAGCAGTACTTC.

This clonotype was seen repeatedly, ten times or more. V usage is TRBV5-5 and J usage is TRBJ2-7, with 8 bases matching TRBD1. The CDR3 spans 15 residues. The trim removed 3 bases at V and 3 bases at J, leaving 8 bases unmatched. The germline V gene has CDR1 SGHKS and CDR2 YYEKEE (reference sequence). CDR3: CASSSRQGPFYEQYF. The CDR3 DNA reads TGTGCCAGCAGCTCGAGACAGGGGCCTTTCTACGAGCAGTACTTC.